This T cell receptor beta chain was retrieved from a study of cytomegalovirus exposure and HLA in healthy donors. Primers included in the PCR were 60 Vbeta and 13 Jbeta primers. The assay was immunoSEQ multiplex PCR, and TCRdb's table has in-frame clones only and misses some. The sample has more than 140,000 clones; 64% are singletons. This clone was counted a few times. The source of this sequence is a woman in her thirties in good health and CMV-seropositive. Input material: PBMCs.

This chain's CDR3 is CASSVGGDRGDTQYF. CDR3 nucleotides: TGTGCCAGCAGCGTCGGAGGGGACAGAGGAGATACGCAGTATTTT. The chain employs TRBV9 and TRBJ2-3, with TRBD1 as a possible D gene (7 bases). CDR1 is SGDLS, CDR2 YYNGEE, per germline. The CDR3 spans 15 residues. V was shortened by 2 bases and J by 5 bases, with 15 bases between the two germline ends.